This TCR beta chain was sequenced during a study of shared clonotypes between healthy human individuals. Broader study findings: Clonotype sharing levels among donors were expected to vary with sequencing depth. Even with large depth, rarefaction showed that sorted-subset sequencing was incomplete.

The table came from immunoSEQ multiplex PCR; TCRdb's copy has only in-frame clones and leaves some out. The table records 2 million to 2.5 million clones, roughly 95% of them present only once. Details on this clone: The antigen is undetermined.

CDR1 and CDR2 from the germline V gene are MNHEY and SVGAGI. The V gene end was trimmed by 5 bases and the J gene end by 6 bases; junction bases not matched to a gene: 7. The CDR3 has 14 residues. Donors were Caucasian adults residing in Nashville, Tennessee, USA. This TCR derives from a man aged 18 to 29 in good health. Source material: naive CD4+ T cells sorted from blood. Subset noted: CD45RA+ positively selected. V usage is TRBV6-5 and J usage is TRBJ1-1, with TRBD1 identical over 9 bases. CDR3 residues: CASSQGQGGPEAFF. The CDR3, as DNA: TGTGCCAGCAGTCAGGGACAGGGTGGGCCTGAAGCTTTCTTT.